The 22 T cell receptor beta chains in this list originate from one sample, sequenced in a study of STAT5B mutations in CD4+ large granular lymphocyte leukemia. Sequencing was performed with immunoSEQ multiplex PCR; in TCRdb, only in-frame clones are kept and a portion is missing. The sample carries about 45,000 clones, 70% to 90% recorded once. The specimen sequenced was CD4+ T cells from blood buffy coats. These receptors originate from a human donor in good health.

This clone was observed a handful of times. The genes are TRBV7-9 and TRBJ1-1; D unclear. Germline-derived CDR1 and CDR2 are SEHNR and FQNEAQ (reference sequence). The CDR3 totals 10 residues. V dropped 5 bases and J dropped 11 bases, with 9 bases sitting between them. CDR3 DNA sequence: TGTGCCAGCAGCGAGTCCCGGGCTTTCTTT. Amino acid sequence: CASSESRAFF.

The chain joins TRBV5-1 to TRBJ2-3; D possibly corresponds to TRBD2 (6 bases). Germline CDR1 and CDR2: SGHRS and YFSETQ. V dropped 1 base and J dropped 7 bases, with 22 bases sitting between them. This CDR3 comprises 17 residues. This chain's CDR3 is CASSLWLGGTGLNTQYF. The CDR3 DNA is TGCGCCAGCAGCTTGTGGTTAGGTGGGACTGGATTGAATACGCAGTATTTT.

The rearrangement links TRBV29-1 to TRBJ2-5, with 7 bases matching TRBD2. Germline assignment: CDR1 SQVTM and CDR2 ANQGSEA. V lost 7 bases and J lost 4; bases outside the gene matches: 9. The CDR3 runs 13 residues. The CDR3 loop reads CSGRLAMLETQYF. The DNA for the CDR3 is TGCAGCGGCAGACTAGCAATGTTAGAGACCCAGTACTTC.

The rearrangement links TRBV11-2 to TRBJ2-2, with D possibly being TRBD1 or TRBD2 (5 bases each). The CDR3 has 16 residues. CDR1 and CDR2 (germline): SGHAT, FQNNGV. V was pared by 5 bases and J by 2 bases, with 15 bases between. This chain's CDR3 is CASSILGTTNTGELFF. CDR3 nucleotides: TGTGCCAGCAGCATCCTCGGGACCACAAACACCGGGGAGCTGTTTTTT.

The genes are TRBV9 and TRBJ2-7; TRBD2 aligns across 11 bases. The V segment lost 3 bases and the J segment 8 bases; nucleotides outside the gene matches: 13. The germline CDR1 and CDR2 sequences are SGDLS and YYNGEE. The CDR3 is 16 amino acids. The chain's CDR3 is CASSAGGGTSGIKQYF. Here the CDR3 DNA reads TGTGCCAGCAGCGCAGGTGGGGGGACTAGCGGAATAAAGCAGTACTTC.

The chain links TRBV28 to TRBJ1-4; D might be TRBD1 (6 bases). Germline CDR1 reads MDHEN; CDR2 reads SYDVKM. The CDR3 runs 14 residues. The V and J ends lost 8 bases and 3 bases respectively, with 13 bases between them. The CDR3 DNA reads as TGTGCCAGCGGTACGGGGGCCCCTAATGAAAAACTGTTTTTT. Its protein product is CASGTGAPNEKLFF. Filled out from reference TRBV28 and TRBJ1-4, the complete variable domain reads DVKVTQSSRYLVKRTGEKVFLECVQDMDHENMFWYRQDPGLGLRLIYFSYDVKMKEKGDIPEGYSVSREKKERFSLILESASTNQTSMYLCASGTGAPNEKLFFGSGTQLSVL.

The gene calls are TRBV5-1 and TRBJ1-3, with D hard to call. Germline CDR1 reads SGHRS; CDR2 reads YFSETQ. This CDR3 has 13 amino acids. V shed 4 bases and J shed 0 bases, with 5 bases lying between them. CDR3 DNA sequence: TGCGCCAGCAGCGCGGTCTCTGGAAACACCATATATTTT. Amino acids: CASSAVSGNTIYF.

V gene TRBV28 combines with J gene TRBJ1-1; D perhaps matches TRBD1 (5 bases). Germline assignment: CDR1 MDHEN and CDR2 SYDVKM. The ends were cut back, 5 bases at V and 3 bases at J, with 13 bases in the middle. The CDR3 spans 14 residues. CDR3 nucleotides: TGTGCCAGCAGTGGTTGGGGGGAGGACACTGAAGCTTTCTTT. It is translated as CASSGWGEDTEAFF.

This chain joins TRBV30 and TRBJ1-2; a possible D gene is TRBD1 (6 bases). Germline CDR1 and CDR2: GTSNPN and SVGIG (reference sequence). V was shortened by 6 bases and J by 6 bases, with 26 bases between the two germline ends. The CDR3 is 16 residues long. CDR3 in DNA: TGTGCCTGTACTCCGACAGGTGTCTTAACTGCGGATGGCTACACCTTC. Translated: CACTPTGVLTADGYTF.

This sequence joins TRBV30 and TRBJ2-5, with 8 bases lining up with TRBD1. The CDR3 spans 17 residues. Per germline, CDR1 GTSNPN and CDR2 SVGIG (reference sequence). V was pared by 3 bases and J by 4 bases, with 16 bases of the junction left unmatched. CDR3 in DNA: TGTGCCTGGAGAGGACCCCGGTCGACAGGGGTGGGAGAGACCCAGTACTTC. Translating gives CAWRGPRSTGVGETQYF.

The chain links TRBV25-1 to TRBJ2-7, with TRBD1 identical over 8 bases. From germline, CDR1 is MGHDK and CDR2 SYGVNS. This CDR3 is 15 amino acids long. Unmatched junction bases numbered 5, after V lost 0 bases and J lost 4 bases. The DNA of the CDR3 is TGTGCCAGCAGTGAATACGGGACAGGAACGTACGAGCAGTACTTC. Its protein product is CASSEYGTGTYEQYF.

This clone turned up a few times. The chain joins TRBV21-1 to TRBJ2-1; TRBD2 was called by the table and not checked on the DNA. TRBV21-1 is assigned pseudogene status. The CDR3 is made up of 15 amino acids. The CDR3 DNA sequence: TGTGCCAGCAGCAAATGGGGACTATCCTACAATGAGCAGTTCTTC. Protein: CASSKWGLSYNEQFF.

The chain couples TRBV28 to TRBJ2-2; TRBD1 matches 7 bases. The CDR3 is made up of 17 amino acids. Germline assignment: CDR1 MDHEN and CDR2 SYDVKM. V shed 6 bases and J 3 bases; nucleotides not matched to a gene: 13. CDR3 in DNA: TGTGCCAGCAGAATAGGGGGCGCGTCGGCCCACACCGGGGAGCTGTTTTTT. Its translation is CASRIGGASAHTGELFF.

This clone appeared a single time. The chain joins TRBV30 to TRBJ2-7, with 11 positions matching TRBD1. This CDR3 comprises 15 residues. The junction had 13 bases not matched to a gene; V was cut back by 7 bases and J by 5 bases. CDR1 is GTSNPN and CDR2 is SVGIG in the germline V gene (reference sequence). CDR3 DNA sequence: TGTGCCTCCCTCCCCGGGACAGGGGGTATCGACGAGCAGTACTTC. This codes for CASLPGTGGIDEQYF.

The chain combines TRBV6-1 with TRBJ1-2; TRBD1 is a possible D gene (5 bases). The germline CDR1 and CDR2 sequences are MNHNS and SASEGT. V gave up 5 bases and J gave up 0 bases, with 13 bases separating them. This CDR3 spans 15 amino acids. The CDR3 is CASSPGTATNYGYTF. The CDR3 bases are TGTGCCAGCAGTCCAGGGACGGCCACTAACTATGGCTACACCTTC.

The rearrangement uses TRBV9 and TRBJ2-7; D possibly matches TRBD1 or TRBD2 (6 bases each). CDR3 length equals 15 residues. Trimming left V 0 bases short and J 4 bases short, with 14 bases between. The germline V gene encodes CDR1 SGDLS and CDR2 YYNGEE. Written as DNA, the CDR3 is TGTGCCAGCAGCGTAGCCGTTGAGGGGGGATACGAGCAGTACTTC. Translating it yields CASSVAVEGGYEQYF.

This clone was seen once. The genes are TRBV5-1 and TRBJ2-1; a possible D gene is TRBD1 (7 bases). This CDR3 is built from 16 residues. With 3 bases removed from V and 9 bases from J, the gap between germline ends came to 22 bases. CDR1 and CDR2 from the germline V gene are SGHRS and YFSETQ. The CDR3 loop is CASSWVDAGSGGEQFF. DNA of the CDR3: TGCGCCAGCAGCTGGGTTGATGCGGGGTCAGGGGGTGAGCAGTTCTTC.

The rearrangement joins TRBV27 to TRBJ1-1; D call uncertain. The CDR3 has 14 residues. Deletions cut 2 bases from V and 1 base from J, with 8 bases between. Germline V lookup: CDR1 MNHEY, CDR2 SMNVEV (reference sequence). The CDR3 spells CASSLLESNTEAFF. The DNA for the CDR3 is TGTGCCAGCAGTTTACTAGAGTCGAACACTGAAGCTTTCTTT.

This clone was picked up a small number of times. The chain couples TRBV6-1 to TRBJ1-1; possible D gene TRBD1, 5 bases. Germline V gene data show CDR1 as MNHNS and CDR2 as SASEGT. Trimming left V 6 bases short and J 3 bases short, with 14 bases between. The CDR3 runs to 14 residues. The CDR3 sequence: CASSLRGWDTEAFF. DNA of the CDR3: TGTGCCAGCAGCCTCCGGGGGTGGGACACTGAAGCTTTCTTT.

The rearrangement joins TRBV2 to TRBJ2-5; the D is unclear. Trimming pared 2 bases from V and 5 bases from J, leaving 12 bases between. The CDR3 is 14 amino acids. Germline-derived CDR1 and CDR2 are SNHLY and FYNNEI. This chain's CDR3 is CASSENGLVETQYF. In nucleotides, the CDR3 is TGTGCCAGCAGTGAAAATGGGTTAGTCGAGACCCAGTACTTC.

The chain is built from TRBV5-1 and TRBJ1-1; no clear D gene. V lost 4 bases and J lost 0, with 13 bases in between. In germline, CDR1 is SGHRS, CDR2 YFSETQ. The length of the CDR3 is 15 residues. CDR3 in DNA: TGCGCCAGCAGCCCTCCCGTTGGTATGAACACTGAAGCTTTCTTT. As protein: CASSPPVGMNTEAFF.

CDR3 protein: CASSPRNEQFF. The CDR3 DNA reads as TGTGCCAGCAGCCCCCGAAATGAGCAGTTCTTC. The chain employs TRBV6-5 and TRBJ2-1; no reliable D call. Germline CDR1 MNHEY, CDR2 SVGAGI. V shed 6 bases and J shed 7 bases, with 7 bases lying between them. The CDR3 extends over 11 amino acids.